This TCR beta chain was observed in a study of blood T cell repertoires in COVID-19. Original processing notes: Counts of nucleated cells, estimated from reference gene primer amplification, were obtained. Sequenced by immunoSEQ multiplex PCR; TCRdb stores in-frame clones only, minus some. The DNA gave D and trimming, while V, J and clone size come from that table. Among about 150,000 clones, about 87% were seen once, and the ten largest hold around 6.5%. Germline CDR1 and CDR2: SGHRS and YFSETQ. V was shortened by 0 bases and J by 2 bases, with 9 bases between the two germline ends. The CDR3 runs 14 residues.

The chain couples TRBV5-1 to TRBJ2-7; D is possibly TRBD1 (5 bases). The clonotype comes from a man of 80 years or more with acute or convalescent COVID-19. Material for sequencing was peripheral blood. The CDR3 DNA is TGCGCCAGCAGCTTGGGCGGCAGGGCCTACGAGCAGTACTTC. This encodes CASSLGGRAYEQYF.